Listed below are T cell receptor beta chains from one sample, sequenced in a study of CD4 T cells in relation to SARS-CoV-2 and coronaviruses. No antigen is known for these receptors. Produced via immunoSEQ multiplex PCR; TCRdb's table is partial and in-frame only. Among about 47,000 clones listed, roughly 82% were seen once. Input material: naive CD4+ T cells from PBMCs, cultured in vitro. These receptors originate from an adult with COVID-19. Both conserved end residues are part of each CDR3. A D gene is named only where the DNA matches it firmly. Clone size is not always given. Where it is, it says once, few, many or a class for expanded clones.

D gene,CDR3 length,V gene,clone size,J gene,CDR3 DNA,CDR3 protein
TRBD1,15,TRBV19,.,TRBJ1-2,TGTGCCAGTAGTACCGGTCCCGGGACAGTCTATGGCTACACCTTC,CASSTGPGTVYGYTF
.,12,TRBV21-1,.,TRBJ1-2,TGTGCCAGCAAGGGAGGGGACTATGGCTACACCTTC,CASKGGDYGYTF
TRBD1,15,TRBV4-1,.,TRBJ1-1,TGCGCCAGCAGCCCAACGGACAGGGATGGCACTGAAGCTTTCTTT,CASSPTDRDGTEAFF
TRBD2,14,TRBV19,.,TRBJ2-1,TGTGCCAGTAGCCCGGGAGGCCCCTACAATGAGCAGTTCTTC,CASSPGGPYNEQFF
TRBD2,17,TRBV19,.,TRBJ2-3,TGTGCCAGTAGTATAGATCCTACTAGCGCAAACACAGATACGCAGTATTTT,CASSIDPTSANTDTQYF
TRBD2,15,TRBV5-1,.,TRBJ2-1,TGCGCCAGCGGAAAGACTAGCGGGAGTTTAGATGAGCAGTTCTTC,CASGKTSGSLDEQFF
TRBD2,19,TRBV11-2,.,TRBJ2-4,TGTGCCAGCAGCTTAGGGACTAGCGGGACGCCCCTAGCCAAAAACATTCAGTACTTC,CASSLGTSGTPLAKNIQYF
.,15,TRBV5-1,.,TRBJ1-6,TGCGCCAGCAGCTTGGAGGCTGGGTCTGATTCACCCCTCCACTTT,CASSLEAGSDSPLHF
TRBD1,15,TRBV28,.,TRBJ2-7,TGTGCCAGCAGTCCTGGACAGGGACAAACCCACGAGCAGTACTTC,CASSPGQGQTHEQYF
.,18,TRBV30,.,TRBJ2-5,TGTGCCTGGAGTCCAACCCGATCCTTTGCTCGGAGGGGAGAGACCCAGTACTTC,CAWSPTRSFARRGETQYF
.,14,TRBV9,.,TRBJ2-2,TGTGCCAGCAGCGTAGAAGGGTACACCGGGGAGCTGTTTTTT,CASSVEGYTGELFF
TRBD2,14,TRBV28,.,TRBJ2-1,TGTGCCAGCAGGCCGGGACTAGCGCTCAATGAGCAGTTCTTC,CASRPGLALNEQFF
.,17,TRBV2,.,TRBJ2-3,TGTGCCAGCAGTGATCGGGCCGGCGTTAGACCCCGCGATACGCAGTATTTT,CASSDRAGVRPRDTQYF
.,15,TRBV15,.,TRBJ2-7,TGTGCCACCAGCAGAGCCGGGACCCGCTCCTACGAGCAGTACTTC,CATSRAGTRSYEQYF
.,15,TRBV5-8,.,TRBJ2-5,TGTGCCAGCAGCTCCTTTCGAGGCGAGCAAGAGACCCAGTACTTC,CASSSFRGEQETQYF
.,15,TRBV28,.,TRBJ1-3,TGTGCCAGCAGTTTGGCAGGCTATTCTGGAAACACCATATATTTT,CASSLAGYSGNTIYF
TRBD2,15,TRBV18,.,TRBJ2-5,TGTGCCAGCTCACGACTAGCGGGAGGAATGGAGACCCAGTACTTC,CASSRLAGGMETQYF
.,13,TRBV12-3/TRBV12-4,few,TRBJ1-1,TGTGCCAGCAGTTACACGACTAACACTGAAGCTTTCTTT,CASSYTTNTEAFF
TRBD1,16,TRBV6-1,.,TRBJ2-7,TGTGCCAGCAGTGAACGAACGGGACAGGGGCTCTACGAGCAGTACTTC,CASSERTGQGLYEQYF
TRBD1,16,TRBV14,.,TRBJ2-5,TGTGCCAGCAGCCAAGGGACAGGTTCACGCCAAGAGACCCAGTACTTC,CASSQGTGSRQETQYF
.,13,TRBV2,.,TRBJ1-5,TGTGCCAGCAGAGGAACAGTAAATCAGCCCCAGCATTTT,CASRGTVNQPQHF
TRBD1,14,TRBV19,once,TRBJ2-7,TGTGCCAGTAGTATCACAGGGGCTACCTACGAGCAGTACTTC,CASSITGATYEQYF
.,11,TRBV3-1/TRBV3-2,.,TRBJ2-7,TGTGCCAGCAGCCAGCAGTCGCGGCAGTACTTC,CASSQQSRQYF
.,13,TRBV3-1/TRBV3-2,.,TRBJ2-5,TGTGCCAGCAGCGTTCCGGGCGAGGAGACCCAGTACTTC,CASSVPGEETQYF
.,16,TRBV18,.,TRBJ2-7,TGTGCCAGCTCACCAATCCCGCTAGGGGTAGGGTACGAGCAGTACTTC,CASSPIPLGVGYEQYF
.,16,TRBV5-4,.,TRBJ2-2,TGTGCCAGCAGCTTAGGGACTGGGTCTTTCACCGGGGAGCTGTTTTTT,CASSLGTGSFTGELFF
TRBD1,14,TRBV6-6,.,TRBJ1-1,TGTGCCAGCAGACAGACAGGGACTGGTCCTCCGGCTTTCTTT,CASRQTGTGPPAFF
.,15,TRBV30,.,TRBJ2-5,TGTGCCTGGAGTTCGTGGGGCCGGCAATGGGAGACCCAGTACTTC,CAWSSWGRQWETQYF
.,14,TRBV9,.,TRBJ2-1,TGTGCCAGCAGCGTGGGGGGCGCCTACAATGAGCAGTTCTTC,CASSVGGAYNEQFF
.,12,TRBV11-2,.,TRBJ2-5,TGTGCCAGCAGTACCCCAGTTGAGACCCAGTACTTC,CASSTPVETQYF
TRBD1,14,TRBV7-9,.,TRBJ1-2,TGTGCCAGCAGCTCTCCGGGACAGGGGATTGGCTACACCTTC,CASSSPGQGIGYTF
TRBD1,15,TRBV29-1,.,TRBJ2-3,TGCAGCGTTGAATCAAACAGGGGAAGCACAGATACGCAGTATTTT,CSVESNRGSTDTQYF
TRBD1,21,TRBV3-1/TRBV3-2,.,TRBJ1-3,TGTGCCAGCAGCCACGCCACCGGGACAGGGGGAAAAAGGGACTCTGGAAACACCATATATTTT,CASSHATGTGGKRDSGNTIYF
.,13,TRBV11-2,.,TRBJ2-7,TGTGCCAGCAGCACACGACAGATCTACGAGCAGTACTTC,CASSTRQIYEQYF
TRBD1,14,TRBV19,.,TRBJ1-5,TGTGCCAGTACAAAAAAGGGGGCGGGTCAGCCCCAGCATTTT,CASTKKGAGQPQHF
.,13,TRBV14,.,TRBJ2-7,TGTGCCAGCAGCCGGGGGTTTTCCTACGAGCAGTACTTC,CASSRGFSYEQYF
TRBD1,19,TRBV7-9,.,TRBJ1-2,TGTGCCAGCAGCTTAAGGGGGATAGGAGGGCGACAGGGGGTTGATGGCTACACCTTC,CASSLRGIGGRQGVDGYTF
TRBD1,17,TRBV28,.,TRBJ2-6,TGTGCCAGCAGTGGCACAGGGGTCTACTCTGGGGCCAACGTCCTGACTTTC,CASSGTGVYSGANVLTF
.,13,TRBV30,.,TRBJ2-5,TGTGCCTGGAGGGACAAGGTCCAAGAGACCCAGTACTTC,CAWRDKVQETQYF
TRBD2,15,TRBV5-1,.,TRBJ2-1,TGCGCCAGCAGCTTGGCTAGCGGGTTCTACAATGAGCAGTTCTTC,CASSLASGFYNEQFF
.,16,TRBV3-1/TRBV3-2,.,TRBJ2-1,TGTGCCAGCAGCCAGGACCCTAGCGTAGGGGCACGTGAGCAGTTCTTC,CASSQDPSVGAREQFF
.,15,TRBV6-5,.,TRBJ2-1,TGTGCCAGCAGTTCCCCAGGCGGCCTCTACAATGAGCAGTTCTTC,CASSSPGGLYNEQFF
.,14,TRBV19,once,TRBJ2-1,TGTGCCAGTAGTGTCACAACAGGGTTCCATGAGCAGTTCTTC,CASSVTTGFHEQFF
.,15,TRBV12-2,.,TRBJ2-7,TGTGCAAGTCGTCACCGGGACAAGCCTCTCTACGAGCAGTACTTC,CASRHRDKPLYEQYF
TRBD1,22,TRBV2,.,TRBJ1-2,TGTGCCAGCAGTGGGGGACAGGGGGATAGGACAGATCCACTACGATCCGACTATGGCTACACCTTC,CASSGGQGDRTDPLRSDYGYTF
.,14,TRBV21-1,.,TRBJ2-7,TGTGCCACCAAACTAGTACAGGGGATCTACGAGCAGTACTTC,CATKLVQGIYEQYF
.,14,TRBV9,.,TRBJ2-5,TGTGCCAGCAGCGCCCCTTCAGGGGCGGAGACCCAGTACTTC,CASSAPSGAETQYF
TRBD2,18,TRBV28,.,TRBJ2-1,TGTGCCAGCAGGGTAAGGCTAGCGGGAGTAGTCGCCTACAATGAGCAGTTCTTC,CASRVRLAGVVAYNEQFF
TRBD2,15,TRBV25-1,.,TRBJ2-1,TGTGCCAGCAGTGAATCCACTAGCGGGAGGAATGAGCAGTTCTTC,CASSESTSGRNEQFF
TRBD1,16,TRBV28,.,TRBJ1-2,TGTGCCAGCAAAACCGGGACAGGGGCCCTCTCTTATGGCTACACCTTC,CASKTGTGALSYGYTF
TRBD1,16,TRBV27,.,TRBJ1-3,TGTGCCAGCAGTTCCCCGGGACAGAAGTTTCGAAACACCATATATTTT,CASSSPGQKFRNTIYF
TRBD1,17,TRBV9,once,TRBJ1-1,TGTGCCAGCAGCAGCGGGGCAGGGGGCAGGTTCGGCACTGAAGCTTTCTTT,CASSSGAGGRFGTEAFF
.,13,TRBV29-1,.,TRBJ1-2,TGCAGCGTTCGGACAGAGTTCAACTATGGCTACACCTTC,CSVRTEFNYGYTF
TRBD2,16,TRBV7-3,.,TRBJ2-7,TGTGCCAGCAGCCTCAATTGGCTAGCGGGAAGCTACGAGCAGTACTTC,CASSLNWLAGSYEQYF
TRBD2,15,TRBV6-2/TRBV6-3,.,TRBJ2-2,TGTGCCAGCAGTTACTCCGCGGGGGACACCGGGGAGCTGTTTTTT,CASSYSAGDTGELFF